This T cell receptor beta chain derives from a study of CD8+CD57+ T cells in acquired aplastic anemia. On the study more broadly: Sorted cells (CD4+ and CD8+) yielded DNA amounts that averaged roughly 3 ug. Study-wide points: Patients and controls were found to share more than 25 CD8+ CDR3 sequences.

For sequencing, patients were chosen who had shown expansion of CD8+CD57+ cells by flow cytometry. With no exception, the patients had severe acquired aplastic anemia. Patients had received no therapy at the time of blood sampling. This clonotype was detected many times. Its cognate antigen is unknown. The CDR3 is 15 amino acids. In germline, CDR1 is SNHLY, CDR2 FYNNEI. V shed 6 bases and J 2 bases; nucleotides not matched to a gene: 7. TCR beta VDJ and CDR3 were profiled, and genomic DNA was the template. Each CDR3 protein is one row after TCRdb ran MiXCR on the reads. The table has 150,000 to 200,000 distinct CDR3 sequences, around 48% seen once; the top ten hold 30% to 40%.

The sample taken for sequencing was sorted CD4+, CD8+, or CD8+CD57+ T cells (not recorded which) from PBMCs. This sequence joins TRBV2 and TRBJ2-7; 10 nucleotides agree with TRBD2. The receptor was isolated from a human donor with aplastic anemia. The CDR3 spells CASRLGAGGAYEQYF. The CDR3 DNA sequence: TGTGCCAGCAGGCTCGGAGCGGGAGGGGCCTACGAGCAGTACTTC.